This entry lists 6 T cell receptor beta chains sequenced from one sample in a study of T-cell reconstitution after alpha-beta-depleted transplantation in children. Preparation of the TCRbeta library used unique molecular identifiers. TCRdb passed the PCR reads through MiXCR, listing each CDR3 protein once. The table has about 980,000 distinct CDR3 sequences, about 29% seen once. The sample was PBMCs, mostly from graft donor cells, taken 360 days after TCRalphabeta/CD19-depleted stem cell transplant. The receptors shown here come from a boy younger than two who had a stem cell transplant for SCID, so the T cells may come from the graft donor.

This clonotype was seen a handful of times. The CDR3 loop is CASSWGLAGLGEQFF. The CDR3 bases are TGCGCCAGCAGCTGGGGACTAGCGGGGTTGGGTGAGCAGTTCTTC. V gene TRBV5-1 combines with J gene TRBJ2-1, with TRBD2 identical over 13 bases. The CDR3 length is 15 residues. Germline V lookup: CDR1 SGHRS, CDR2 YFSETQ. The ends lost 3 bases at V and 9 bases at J; junction bases unmatched: 6.

This clonotype appeared a few times. The J gene is TRBJ2-2, the V gene TRBV12-5; D may be TRBD2 (7 bases). The CDR3 covers 16 residues. Germline V gene sequence: CDR1 LGHNT, CDR2 FRNRAP. The V and J ends lost 0 bases and 2 bases respectively, with 10 bases between them. The DNA for the CDR3 is TGTGCTAGTGGTTTGGTTGGGGGGGGCAACACCGGGGAGCTGTTTTTT. It yields the protein CASGLVGGGNTGELFF.

This clonotype was seen a handful of times. The chain joins TRBV7-8 to TRBJ2-2, with TRBD2 matching over 7 bases. The CDR3 sequence is 14 residues long. Trimming took 5 bases from V and 4 from J; bases not matched to a gene: 4. CDR1 SGHVS and CDR2 FQNEAQ come from the germline V gene. CDR3 coding DNA: TGTGCCAGCAGCGAAACTAGCGTCACCGGGGAGCTGTTTTTT. It translates to CASSETSVTGELFF.

This chain connects TRBV28 to TRBJ2-7, with 10 nucleotides matching TRBD1. The CDR3 totals 15 residues. After removal of 3 bases from V and 7 bases from J, the junction contained 9 bases not matched to a gene. Germline V gene sequence: CDR1 MDHEN, CDR2 SYDVKM. The CDR3 spells CASSFPSRDRGEQYF. The CDR3 coding sequence is TGTGCCAGCAGTTTCCCAAGCCGGGACAGGGGAGAGCAGTACTTC.

This clonotype has more than one count but fewer than ten. The chain uses TRBV12-3 or TRBV12-4 and TRBJ2-7, with 8 bases that match TRBD1. This CDR3 contains 11 residues. V lost 5 bases, J lost 9 bases, and 3 bases stayed unmatched. CDR3 protein: CASSPGTGQYF. CDR3 bases: TGTGCCAGCAGTCCTGGGACAGGGCAGTACTTC.

This chain uses TRBV15 with TRBJ2-5, with D possibly TRBD1 on 6 matching bases. V was cut by 0 bases and J by 4 bases, with 12 bases left in between. The CDR3 covers 15 residues. Germline V gives CDR1 LNHNV, CDR2 YYDKDF (reference sequence). CDR3 protein: CATSRDTGKIETQYF. CDR3 DNA: TGTGCCACCAGCAGAGATACAGGGAAAATAGAGACCCAGTACTTC.